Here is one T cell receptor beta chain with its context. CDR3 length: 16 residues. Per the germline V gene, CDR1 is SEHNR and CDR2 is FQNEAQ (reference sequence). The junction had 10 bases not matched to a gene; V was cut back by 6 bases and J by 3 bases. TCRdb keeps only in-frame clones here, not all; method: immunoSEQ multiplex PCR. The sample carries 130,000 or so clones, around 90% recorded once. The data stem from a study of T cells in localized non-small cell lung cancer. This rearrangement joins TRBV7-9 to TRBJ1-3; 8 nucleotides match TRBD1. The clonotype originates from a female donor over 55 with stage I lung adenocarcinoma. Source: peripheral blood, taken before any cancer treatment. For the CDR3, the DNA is TGTGCCAGCAGTTCCGTAGACAGGGGCGTTGGAAACACCATATATTTT. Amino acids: CASSSVDRGVGNTIYF.